This is a list of T cell receptor beta chains from one sample in a study of blood T cell repertoires in COVID-19. Clones were sequenced by immunoSEQ multiplex PCR, and TCRdb holds only the in-frame ones, with some missing. The top ten hold more than 25% of the sample, which has roughly 230,000 clones, approximately 80% seen once. Source material: peripheral blood. All receptors come from a man between 40 and 49 years old with acute or convalescent COVID-19. CDR3s include the opening cysteine and the closing phenylalanine or tryptophan. D genes are given only for firm matches. A row's size may be missing; if present it is once, few, many or a size class.

clone_size | j_call | d_call | v_call | cdr3_length | cdr3_nt | cdr3_aa
once | TRBJ2-1 | TRBD1 | TRBV15 | 14 | TGTGCCACCCGAGACAGGGGAGTTTACAATGAGCAGTTCTTC | CATRDRGVYNEQFF
- | TRBJ1-1 | - | TRBV4-2 | 14 | TGTGCCAGCAGCCTCGGAGGCAGGAACACTGAAGCTTTCTTT | CASSLGGRNTEAFF
- | TRBJ2-3 | - | TRBV5-1 | 15 | TGCGCCAGCAGCAGCACTTCCCGCGGGGTGGATACGCAGTATTTT | CASSSTSRGVDTQYF
- | TRBJ1-5 | TRBD1 | TRBV5-6 | 15 | TGTGCCAGCAGCTTATTCCAGGGGGCGAACCAGCCCCAGCATTTT | CASSLFQGANQPQHF
- | TRBJ1-5 | TRBD1 | TRBV15 | 19 | TGTGCCACCAGCCCTCAAGGGACAGGGGCCACCTATAGCAATCAGCCCCAGCATTTT | CATSPQGTGATYSNQPQHF
- | TRBJ2-1 | TRBD2 | TRBV3-1/TRBV3-2 | 16 | TGTGCCAGCAGCCAACCGCATTCGGGACTAGCGGGAGAAGAGTTCTTC | CASSQPHSGLAGEEFF
- | TRBJ2-1 | - | TRBV27 | 15 | TGTGCCAGCAGTTTATACAGCGGAAGCTACAATGAGCAGTTCTTC | CASSLYSGSYNEQFF
- | TRBJ1-2 | - | TRBV6-2/TRBV6-3 | 12 | TGTGCCAGCAGCCGCCAAGGGAGGGGCTACACCTTC | CASSRQGRGYTF
- | TRBJ2-2 | TRBD2 | TRBV4-1 | 17 | TGCGCCAGCAGCCAATCCTCGGGACTAGCGGTCACCGGGGAGCTGTTTTTT | CASSQSSGLAVTGELFF
- | TRBJ1-2 | TRBD1 | TRBV25-1 | 11 | TGTGCCAGCAGCGAGGGGGCTAGCTACACCTTC | CASSEGASYTF
- | TRBJ2-3 | TRBD2 | TRBV11-3 | 15 | TGTGCCAGCAGCTTAGAAGGGACTACAACAGATACGCAGTATTTT | CASSLEGTTTDTQYF
- | TRBJ1-2 | - | TRBV5-5 | 12 | TGTGCCAGCAGCTTTAATAGGGGTGGCTACACCTTC | CASSFNRGGYTF
- | TRBJ1-1 | TRBD1 | TRBV7-8 | 17 | TGTGCCAGCAGCGAGACAGGGGGCGCGGTACTTAACACTGAAGCTTTCTTT | CASSETGGAVLNTEAFF
- | TRBJ2-3 | - | TRBV2 | 14 | TGTGCCAGCAAAGTGGGCTTCAACACAGATACGCAGTATTTT | CASKVGFNTDTQYF
- | TRBJ1-6 | TRBD1 | TRBV3-1/TRBV3-2 | 15 | TGTGCCAGCAGCCCGGGGGACAGGGGAAATTCACCCCTCCACTTT | CASSPGDRGNSPLHF
- | TRBJ2-7 | - | TRBV6-4 | 15 | TGTGCCAGCAGTCCAGGAGGGGTGTTTTTCTACGAGCAGTACTTC | CASSPGGVFFYEQYF
few | TRBJ2-7 | TRBD2 | TRBV9 | 13 | TGTGCCAGCAGCGGTAGCGGGGGCGGCGAGCAGTACTTC | CASSGSGGGEQYF
- | TRBJ1-5 | - | TRBV3-1/TRBV3-2 | 14 | TGTGCCAGCAGCCAAAGGGACACCAATCAGCCCCAGCATTTT | CASSQRDTNQPQHF
few | TRBJ1-2 | TRBD1 | TRBV28 | 13 | TGTGCCAGCAGTCCCGGGACAGGGGTCGGCTACACCTTC | CASSPGTGVGYTF
- | TRBJ1-5 | - | TRBV12-3/TRBV12-4 | 12 | TGTGCCAGCAGTTTAGAGCTTGGGCCCCAGCATTTT | CASSLELGPQHF
- | TRBJ1-5 | TRBD1 | TRBV25-1 | 15 | TGTGCCAGCAGTGACCGACAGGGTGGCAATCAGCCCCAGCATTTT | CASSDRQGGNQPQHF
- | TRBJ2-7 | TRBD1 | TRBV4-1 | 16 | TGCGCCAGCAGCCGAGGGACAGGGGGCTTGTCCTACGAGCAGTACTTC | CASSRGTGGLSYEQYF
- | TRBJ2-7 | TRBD2 | TRBV18 | 15 | TGTGCCAGCTCACCACCGGGACTAGCGACCTACGAGCAGTACTTC | CASSPPGLATYEQYF
few | TRBJ1-1 | - | TRBV12-5 | 14 | TGTGCTAGTTCGCCGACAGGCCCAAGAGATGAAGCTTTCTTT | CASSPTGPRDEAFF
- | TRBJ2-1 | TRBD2 | TRBV9 | 16 | TGTGCCAGCAGCGCAACCGTTAGCGGGGGGTACAATGAGCAGTTCTTC | CASSATVSGGYNEQFF
- | TRBJ2-1 | - | TRBV6-5 | 14 | TGTGCCAGCAGTCGACAGACTCTAGGGAATGAGCAGTTCTTC | CASSRQTLGNEQFF
once | TRBJ2-1 | TRBD2 | TRBV3-1/TRBV3-2 | 15 | TGTGCCAGCAGCCAAGAGGCGCGGGGGGGGAATGAGCAGTTCTTC | CASSQEARGGNEQFF
- | TRBJ2-3 | - | TRBV11-1 | 13 | TGTGCCAGCAGCTTACATCGGACAGATACGCAGTATTTT | CASSLHRTDTQYF
- | TRBJ1-2 | TRBD1 | TRBV25-1 | 15 | TGTGCCAGCAGTGACCAGGACAGGGATGCATATGGCTACACCTTC | CASSDQDRDAYGYTF
- | TRBJ1-3 | TRBD1 | TRBV18 | 20 | TGTGCCAGCTCACCCATAAAAACAGGGGCGACAGTGAGCTCTGGAAACACCATATATTTT | CASSPIKTGATVSSGNTIYF
- | TRBJ2-7 | TRBD2 | TRBV3-1/TRBV3-2 | 16 | TGTGCCAGCAGCCAAAACGCGAGCGGGAGTAACTACGAGCAGTACTTC | CASSQNASGSNYEQYF
- | TRBJ2-7 | TRBD2 | TRBV9 | 17 | TGTGCCAGCAGCGTAGCTTCCGGGACTAGCTTTTCCTACGAGCAGTACTTC | CASSVASGTSFSYEQYF
- | TRBJ1-1 | - | TRBV29-1 | 13 | TGCAGCGTGGGAATACAGGCGAACACTGAAGCTTTCTTT | CSVGIQANTEAFF
- | TRBJ1-2 | - | TRBV27 | 17 | TGTGCCAGCAGTTTATCCGGGAGTGCCGCTACTAACTATGGCTACACCTTC | CASSLSGSAATNYGYTF
- | TRBJ2-2 | - | TRBV10-3 | 14 | TGTGCCATCACTGACGACAGAGGCGGCGGGGAGCTGTTTTTT | CAITDDRGGGELFF